This TCR beta chain was recovered during a study of blood T cell repertoires in COVID-19. Some clones are missing from TCRdb's copy, which holds only in-frame ones; the method was immunoSEQ multiplex PCR. The sample holds 210,000 or so clones, roughly 80% seen once. This CDR3 has 15 amino acids. J gave up 5 bases and V 10 bases, and 16 bases lay outside the gene matches. CDR1 and CDR2 (germline): MNHEY, SMNVEV (reference sequence). The TCR originated in a woman older than 75 with active or convalescent COVID-19. Sequences were obtained from peripheral blood. The chain is built from TRBV27 and TRBJ2-5; 7 nucleotides line up with TRBD1. DNA of the CDR3: TGTGCCACCAAGACCCTAGAGGGGGCCGGGGAGACCCAGTACTTC. Translating gives CATKTLEGAGETQYF.